These 18 T cell receptor beta chains were sequenced from one sample in a study of monozygotic twins with inflammatory bowel disease. TCRdb reprocessed the 5' RACE reads, keeping one entry per CDR3 protein, no DNA. The sample's table shows a few hundred thousand distinct CDR3 sequences. The sample taken for sequencing was blood. These receptors all come from a human donor with ulcerative colitis or Crohn's disease, or a healthy co-twin of an affected twin (not recorded which).

J is TRBJ2-7 and V is TRBV7-8; TCRdb names TRBD1, which stays unverified in the absence of DNA. The germline gives CDR1 SGHVS, CDR2 FQNEAQ. The CDR3 consists of 14 residues. The CDR3 reads CASSLGQIIYEQYF.

The chain uses TRBV6-2 or TRBV6-3 and TRBJ2-5; TCRdb proposes TRBD2, but this gene call is untestable without DNA. Germline CDR1 reads MNHEY; CDR2 reads SVGEGT. CDR3 size: 15 residues. CDR3 loop: CASSRLGGAGETQYF.

This CDR3 is CASSLSVFPAKTRNTEAFF. The V gene is TRBV11-2, the J gene TRBJ1-1; TCRdb reports TRBD1, a call that lacks DNA to check it against. CDR3 size: 19 residues. Germline assignment: CDR1 SGHAT and CDR2 FQNNGV.

The chain employs TRBV5-1 and TRBJ2-2; TCRdb indicates TRBD2, and absent DNA this call remains unverified. In germline, CDR1 is SGHRS, CDR2 YFSETQ. This CDR3 has 15 amino acids. The CDR3 region is CASSASSGETGELFF.

The CDR3 reads CASSFGLISYEQYF. The gene calls are TRBV12-3 or TRBV12-4 and TRBJ2-7; the TRBD2 assignment by TCRdb is unverifiable without DNA. The CDR3 runs to 14 residues.

V usage is TRBV6-2 or TRBV6-3 and J usage is TRBJ1-1; the TCRdb D gene call, TRBD1, has no DNA to confirm it. This CDR3 is 12 amino acids long. CDR1 is MNHEY, CDR2 SVGEGT, per germline. CDR3 loop: CASSTGGREAFF.

V is TRBV7-2 and J is TRBJ2-2; TCRdb's D call, TRBD1, is unchecked because there is no DNA. This CDR3 is 15 amino acids long. Germline-derived CDR1 and CDR2 are SGHTA and FQGNSA. CDR3 protein: CASSTRTENTGELFF.

The chain joins TRBV12-3 or TRBV12-4 to TRBJ1-5; TCRdb proposes TRBD1, but this gene call is untestable without DNA. The CDR3 has 15 residues. CDR3 sequence reads: CASSKRTALNQPQHF.

V usage is TRBV4-1 and J usage is TRBJ1-3; TCRdb proposes TRBD1, but this gene call is untestable without DNA. The CDR3 spans 16 residues. Germline-derived CDR1 and CDR2 are MGHRA and YSYEKL. The CDR3 loop reads CASSVATRGNGNTIYF.

The rearrangement links TRBV2 to TRBJ2-3; TCRdb returns TRBD1, unconfirmable since there is no DNA. The V gene's germline CDR1 is SNHLY and CDR2 FYNNEI. CDR3 length: 16 residues. CDR3 in amino acids: CASSVQGPGWADTQYF.

This chain links TRBV20-1 with TRBJ1-4. CDR1 is DFQATT, CDR2 SNEGSKA, per germline (reference sequence). The CDR3 sequence is 15 residues long. This chain's CDR3 is CSARDPTSSDEKLFF.

The V call is TRBV7-2, the J call TRBJ1-5. The V gene's germline CDR1 is SGHTA and CDR2 FQGNSA. The CDR3 is made up of 15 amino acids. This chain's CDR3 is CASSPKDGPNQPQHF. Full variable domain (missing parts from reference TRBV7-2 and TRBJ1-5): GAGVSQSPSNKVTEKGKDVELRCDPISGHTALYWYRQSLGQGLEFLIYFQGNSAPDKSGLPSDRFSAERTGGSVSTLTIQRTQQEDSAVYLCASSPKDGPNQPQHFGDGTRLSIL.

The rearrangement uses TRBV4-3 and TRBJ2-7; TCRdb's D gene call, TRBD1, goes unchecked for lack of DNA. CDR3 length equals 17 residues. Germline V gene sequence: CDR1 LGHNA, CDR2 YSLEER. The CDR3 protein is CASSGRKGRGNSYEQYF.

The rearrangement joins TRBV12-3 or TRBV12-4 to TRBJ1-2. CDR3 size: 17 residues. CDR3 protein: CASSGFRAHGGNYGYTF.

The chain combines TRBV7-2 with TRBJ2-3. Germline V gene lookup returns CDR1 SGHTA and CDR2 FQGNSA. The CDR3 runs 14 residues. CDR3 sequence: CASSQTGWTDTQYF.

The chain links TRBV6-2 or TRBV6-3 to TRBJ1-5. The CDR3 length is 15 residues. Germline lookup yields CDR1 MNHEY and CDR2 SVGEGT. CDR3 protein: CASSPSERGDQPQHF.

The chain recombines TRBV5-4 with TRBJ2-3; TCRdb's D call, TRBD1, is unchecked because there is no DNA. CDR1 SGHNT and CDR2 YYREEE come from the germline V gene (reference sequence). This CDR3 comprises 16 residues. CDR3 residues: CASSPTPGQSTDTQYF. Variable domain in full (rest from reference TRBV5-4 and TRBJ2-3): ETGVTQSPTHLIKTRGQQVTLRCSSQSGHNTVSWYQQALGQGPQFIFQYYREEENGRGNFPPRFSGLQFPNYSSELNVNALELDDSALYLCASSPTPGQSTDTQYFGPGTRLTVL.

The chain has TRBV20-1 and TRBJ2-7; absent DNA, TCRdb's TRBD2 call cannot be checked. This CDR3 has 12 amino acids. The germline gives CDR1 DFQATT, CDR2 SNEGSKA (reference sequence). The CDR3 loop is CSAEGRNYEQYF.